The 2 T cell receptor beta chains below were found in one sample sequenced in a study of CD8 T cells in Susac syndrome. When the RNA was reverse transcribed, random hexamers were used with an input of 0.5 to 1 ug. Each CDR3 protein is one row after TCRdb ran MiXCR on the immunoSEQ multiplex PCR reads. This sample carries 100,000 to 150,000 distinct CDR3 sequences, 90% to 95% of them seen once, and the ten largest clones take approximately 0.12%. Material for sequencing was CD4+ T cells from PBMCs. The origin of the receptors is a human donor in good health.

The chain's CDR3 is CASSQDQAGLDTQYF. CDR3 DNA: TGCGCCAGCAGCCAAGATCAAGCGGGACTGGATACGCAGTATTTT. V gene TRBV4-1 combines with J gene TRBJ2-3; the match to TRBD2 covers 7 bases. The junction had 6 bases not matched to a gene; V was cut back by 0 bases and J by 6 bases. CDR1 and CDR2 from the germline V gene are MGHRA and YSYEKL. The CDR3 loop spans 15 amino acids.

The chain couples TRBV7-9 to TRBJ1-1; D might be TRBD1 (5 bases). Looked up from germline, CDR1 is SEHNR and CDR2 is FQNEAQ (reference sequence). V lost 6 bases and J lost 2, with 10 bases in between. The CDR3 is made up of 13 amino acids. The CDR3 loop is CASSFTGNTEAFF. CDR3 DNA: TGTGCCAGCAGTTTTACAGGTAACACTGAAGCTTTCTTT.